This TCR beta chain was captured in a study of T-cell memory formation after mild COVID-19. MiXCR, applied by TCRdb to the 5' RACE reads, yields one record per CDR3 protein. The sample gives roughly 350,000 distinct CDR3 sequences, 20% to 25% of which show up once; roughly an eighth is in the top ten. In its sample, this clonotype was seen a few times. Antigen unknown. Study-level findings and limits: Clones that contracted clustered mainly in CM and EM if CD4+ and in EMRA if CD8+. Pre-infection memory carried some responding clones, suggesting that cross-reactive memory joined.

Germline CDR1 reads GTSNPN; CDR2 reads SVGIG (reference sequence). The V gene lost 3 bases and the J gene lost 3 bases, with 18 bases spanning the gap. This CDR3 region has 15 residues. This chain links TRBV30 with TRBJ2-7; D tentatively fits TRBD1 or TRBD2 (5 bases each). The TCR was taken from an adult woman who had mild COVID-19 (a few samples of this study predate the infection). Cell type and time point are not known. The sample taken for sequencing was PBMCs or a T cell subset sorted from them (not recorded which). CDR3 DNA: TGTGCCTGGAGCTCTGAGGGGCCCAGAATCTACGAGCAGTACTTC. Its protein product is CAWSSEGPRIYEQYF.